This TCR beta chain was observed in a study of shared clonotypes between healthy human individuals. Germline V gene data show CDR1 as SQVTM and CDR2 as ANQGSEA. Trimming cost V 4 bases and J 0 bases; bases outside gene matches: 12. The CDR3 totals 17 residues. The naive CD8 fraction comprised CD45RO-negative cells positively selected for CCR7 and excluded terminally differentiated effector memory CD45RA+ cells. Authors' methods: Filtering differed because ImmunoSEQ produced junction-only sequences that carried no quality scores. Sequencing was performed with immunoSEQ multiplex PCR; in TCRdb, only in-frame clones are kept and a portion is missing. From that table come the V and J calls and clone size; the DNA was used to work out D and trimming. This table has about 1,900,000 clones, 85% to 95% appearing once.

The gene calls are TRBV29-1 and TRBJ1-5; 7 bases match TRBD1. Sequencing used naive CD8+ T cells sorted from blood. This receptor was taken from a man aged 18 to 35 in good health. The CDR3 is CSVGEGAGGNSNQPQHF. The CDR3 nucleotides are TGCAGCGTTGGAGAGGGGGCGGGAGGTAATAGCAATCAGCCCCAGCATTTT.